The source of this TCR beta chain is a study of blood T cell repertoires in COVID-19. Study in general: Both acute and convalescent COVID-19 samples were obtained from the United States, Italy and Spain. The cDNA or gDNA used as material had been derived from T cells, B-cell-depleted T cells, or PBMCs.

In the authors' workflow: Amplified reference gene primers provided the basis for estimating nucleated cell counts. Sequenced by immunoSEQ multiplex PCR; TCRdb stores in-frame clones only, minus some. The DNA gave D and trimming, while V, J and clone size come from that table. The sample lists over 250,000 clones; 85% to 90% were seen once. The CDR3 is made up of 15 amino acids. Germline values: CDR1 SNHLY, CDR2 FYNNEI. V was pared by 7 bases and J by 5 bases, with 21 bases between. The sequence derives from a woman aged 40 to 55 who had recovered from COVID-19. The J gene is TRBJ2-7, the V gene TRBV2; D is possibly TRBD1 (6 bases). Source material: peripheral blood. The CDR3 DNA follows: TGTGCCAGCACCTACAGGGCCCTGTTAACCCACGAGCAGTACTTC. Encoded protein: CASTYRALLTHEQYF.